This T cell receptor beta chain is drawn from a study of cytomegalovirus exposure and HLA in healthy donors. Study as a whole: Genotyping showed around 80% of roughly 400 donors falling in the Caucasian-associated ancestry cluster.

Concerning this clone itself: What it recognizes is unknown.

Whole-study results and caveats: In presence/absence analyses, roughly uniform sequencing depth across donors was assumed. TCR beta chains numbering 164 were designated cytomegalovirus-associated.

The PCR had 60 Vbeta and 13 Jbeta primers. The method was immunoSEQ multiplex PCR; TCRdb's version includes in-frame clones alone and lacks a portion of them. The sample records approximately 150,000 clones, roughly 80% being singletons. Germline CDR1 reads MNHNY; CDR2 reads SVGAGI (reference sequence). Deletions cut 7 bases from V and 4 bases from J, with 17 bases between. The length of the CDR3 is 16 residues. The chain recombines TRBV6-6 with TRBJ2-6, with D perhaps TRBD2 (5 bases). Sequencing used PBMCs. The receptor comes from a man younger than 40 in good health and CMV-seropositive. The CDR3 is CASNIEGRQGANVLTF. CDR3 coding DNA: TGTGCCAGCAATATCGAGGGCCGCCAGGGGGCCAACGTCCTGACTTTC.